Below are 8 T cell receptor beta chains sequenced from a single sample in a study of T cell repertoires in cytomegalovirus infection. MiXCR was run by TCRdb on the reads, yielding one entry per CDR3 protein. The sample contains 380,000 or so distinct CDR3 sequences, approximately 30% of which appear only once. Their antigens are not known. The sequencing here drew on cultured PBMCs, taken from culture after CMV antigen stimulation. These receptors were collected from a human donor in good health (CMV status not recorded). Some clones in this sample may be carry-over from other donors' samples.

Only a few counts were recorded for this clonotype. The rearrangement joins TRBV7-6 to TRBJ2-3; no firm D call. Germline assignment: CDR1 SGHVS and CDR2 FNYEAQ. Deletions cut 3 bases from V and 4 bases from J, with 11 bases between. The CDR3 has 14 residues. CDR3 coding DNA: TGTGCCAGCAGCTTTACGATCCTCTCAGATACGCAGTATTTT. Amino acid sequence: CASSFTILSDTQYF. The whole variable domain, remainder taken from reference TRBV7-6 and TRBJ2-3, is GAGVSQSPRYKVTKRGQDVALRCDPISGHVSLYWYRQALGQGPEFLTYFNYEAQQDKSGLPNDRFSAERPEGSISTLTIQRTEQRDSAMYRCASSFTILSDTQYFGPGTRLTVL.

This clonotype was picked up many times. The rearrangement joins TRBV4-2 to TRBJ2-7; 7 bases match TRBD2. This CDR3 contains 14 residues. Germline trimming cut 0 bases from V and 3 bases from J; bases unmatched to any gene: 2. Germline CDR1 and CDR2: LGHNA and YNFKEQ. The CDR3 is CASSQDTSVYEQYF. Here the CDR3 DNA reads TGTGCCAGCAGCCAAGATACTAGCGTCTACGAGCAGTACTTC.

The chain joins TRBV10-3 to TRBJ2-6; D unclear. V shed 4 bases and J shed 0 bases, with 7 bases lying between them. The V gene's germline CDR1 is ENHRY and CDR2 SYGVKD. The CDR3 contains 15 residues. This chain's CDR3 is CAISGLFSGANVLTF. As DNA, the CDR3 is TGTGCCATCAGTGGACTTTTCTCTGGGGCCAACGTCCTGACTTTC.

This clonotype was seen a few times. The rearrangement links TRBV7-9 to TRBJ2-7; 7 bases match TRBD1. Germline loops: CDR1 SEHNR, CDR2 FQNEAQ (reference sequence). The CDR3 contains 15 residues. V lost 6 bases to trimming and J lost 1 base; unmatched junction nucleotides: 9. The CDR3 DNA reads as TGTGCCAGCAGTCTAGCAACAGGGGCTTCCTACGAGCAGTACTTC. Translated, it gives CASSLATGASYEQYF.

Ten or more counts support this clonotype. J is TRBJ1-1 and V is TRBV7-6; the D gene is possibly TRBD1 (6 bases). With 0 bases removed from V and 5 bases from J, the gap between germline ends came to 10 bases. CDR1 and CDR2 (germline): SGHVS, FNYEAQ. The CDR3 consists of 14 residues. For the CDR3, the DNA is TGTGCCAGCAGCTTAGCACAGGGTTCGACTGAAGCTTTCTTT. Translating it yields CASSLAQGSTEAFF. Supplemented by reference TRBV7-6 and TRBJ1-1, the full variable domain reads GAGVSQSPRYKVTKRGQDVALRCDPISGHVSLYWYRQALGQGPEFLTYFNYEAQQDKSGLPNDRFSAERPEGSISTLTIQRTEQRDSAMYRCASSLAQGSTEAFFGQGTRLTVV.

This clonotype was detected ten times or more. V usage is TRBV7-8 and J usage is TRBJ2-7, with 12 bases that match TRBD2. Germline CDR1 reads SGHVS; CDR2 reads FQNEAQ. Unmatched junction bases numbered 1, after V lost 1 base and J lost 6 bases. This CDR3 region has 14 residues. The CDR3 sequence is CASSLGLAGAEQYV. Written as DNA, the CDR3 is TGTGCCAGCAGCTTAGGACTAGCGGGAGCCGAGCAGTACGTC.

This chain uses TRBV20-1 with TRBJ1-6; no definite D call. CDR1 and CDR2 from the germline V gene are DFQATT and SNEGSKA (reference sequence). The CDR3 is 16 residues long. V shed 5 bases and J shed 0 bases, with 14 bases lying between them. CDR3 in amino acids: CSAPNAFSSYNSPLHF. CDR3 bases: TGCAGTGCTCCAAACGCTTTCAGCTCCTATAATTCACCCCTCCACTTT.

The rearrangement uses TRBV6-6 and TRBJ2-7; unclear D gene. The CDR3 extends over 12 amino acids. V was shortened by 6 bases and J by 7 bases, with 13 bases between the two germline ends. Per the germline V gene, CDR1 is MNHNY and CDR2 is SVGAGI (reference sequence). Here the CDR3 DNA reads TGTGCCAGCAGGGCACGCACGGAGGAGCAGTACGTC. Translated, it gives CASRARTEEQYV.